The 9 T cell receptor beta chains below were found in one sample sequenced in a study of shared clonotypes between healthy human individuals. Sequenced by immunoSEQ multiplex PCR; TCRdb stores in-frame clones only, minus some. Counted here are roughly 680,000 clones, 72% occurring once; the ten biggest clones make up under 2%. The specimen was memory CD4+ T cells sorted from blood. Subset given: CD45RA-negative fraction. The receptors were sampled from a woman aged 25-40 years in good health.

The V and J genes are TRBV6-6 and TRBJ1-2; the D gene is possibly TRBD1 (5 bases). Germline V gene sequence: CDR1 MNHNY, CDR2 SVGAGI (reference sequence). V was clipped by 1 base and J by 9 bases, with 12 bases between them. There are 13 residues in the CDR3. CDR3 DNA: TGTGCCAGCAGTTACTTGGGGGATTTGAGCTACACCTTC. Translation gives CASSYLGDLSYTF.

This clone was recorded many times. This chain uses TRBV27 with TRBJ2-1; the match to TRBD2 covers 8 bases. The CDR3 spans 15 residues. V dropped 3 bases and J dropped 9; count of bases not matched to a gene: 10. Germline V gene sequence: CDR1 MNHEY, CDR2 SMNVEV (reference sequence). CDR3 sequence (DNA): TGTGCCAGCAGTTTTATGGTAGCGGGGTCTAGTGAGCAGTTCTTC. Translation: CASSFMVAGSSEQFF.

The genes are TRBV6-5 and TRBJ2-7, with D perhaps matching TRBD2 (5 bases). V was clipped by 0 bases and J by 5 bases, with 14 bases between them. This CDR3 contains 15 residues. Germline CDR1 and CDR2: MNHEY and SVGAGI. DNA for the CDR3: TGTGCCAGCAGTTACTCGCTGCGGGTTTCGAACGAGCAGTACTTC. This codes for CASSYSLRVSNEQYF.

The chain couples TRBV19 to TRBJ1-5; no firm D call. This CDR3 comprises 15 residues. Trimming stripped 5 bases from V and 6 bases from J, with 17 bases between. CDR1 is LNHDA and CDR2 is SQIVND in the germline V gene (reference sequence). CDR3 loop: CASSFQTRWGQPQHF. Here the CDR3 DNA reads TGTGCCAGTAGTTTCCAGACAAGGTGGGGTCAGCCCCAGCATTTT.

The chain recombines TRBV10-3 with TRBJ2-1; no reliable D call. The CDR3 loop spans 15 amino acids. The ends were cut back, 2 bases at V and 5 bases at J, with 13 bases in the middle. Germline lookup yields CDR1 ENHRY and CDR2 SYGVKD. The CDR3 here is CAISEGQAVNNEQFF. The CDR3 DNA reads as TGTGCCATCAGTGAGGGGCAGGCCGTGAACAATGAGCAGTTCTTC.

CDR3 residues: CSGKTEDRAFYNEQFF. The CDR3, as DNA: TGCAGCGGGAAGACCGAAGACAGGGCTTTCTACAATGAGCAGTTCTTC. The chain employs TRBV29-1 and TRBJ2-1, with 7 bases fitting TRBD1. The germline gives CDR1 SQVTM, CDR2 ANQGSEA. Unmatched junction bases numbered 15, after V lost 7 bases and J lost 3 bases. The CDR3 length is 16 residues.

The V and J genes are TRBV6-6 and TRBJ2-2, with D hard to call. With 0 bases removed from V and 6 bases from J, the gap between germline ends came to 14 bases. The CDR3 length is 16 residues. From germline, CDR1 is MNHNY and CDR2 SVGAGI (reference sequence). CDR3 region: CASSYSLSKMAGELFF. For the CDR3, the DNA is TGTGCCAGCAGTTACTCTCTCTCAAAAATGGCCGGGGAGCTGTTTTTT.

The chain couples TRBV29-1 to TRBJ1-4; the D gene is possibly TRBD1 (5 bases). The V and J ends lost 7 bases and 3 bases respectively, with 9 bases between them. Germline loops: CDR1 SQVTM, CDR2 ANQGSEA. The CDR3 is 12 residues long. The CDR3 DNA is TGCAGCGCTAGGGGTTCTAATGAAAAACTGTTTTTT. It specifies CSARGSNEKLFF.

The rearrangement joins TRBV15 to TRBJ2-2, with D unresolved. V lost 1 base and J 2 bases, leaving 8 bases between the germline ends. Germline loops: CDR1 LNHNV, CDR2 YYDKDF (reference sequence). The CDR3 runs 15 residues. The CDR3 protein is CATSRGRANTGELFF. Written as DNA, the CDR3 is TGTGCCACCAGCAGAGGACGGGCAAACACCGGGGAGCTGTTTTTT.